This TCR beta chain comes out of a study of shared clonotypes between healthy human individuals. Concerning this clone: Its antigen is currently unknown.

Naive-designated CD8 cells lacked CD45RO, were positively enriched for CCR7, and omitted terminally differentiated effector memory CD45RA+ cells. Clones were sequenced by immunoSEQ multiplex PCR, and TCRdb holds only the in-frame ones, with some missing. Of about 1,800,000 clones in the sample, about 95% were seen once. V lost 3 bases, J lost 2 bases, and 13 bases stayed unmatched. In germline, CDR1 is MDHEN, CDR2 SYDVKM. This CDR3 is 20 amino acids long. Points from the study as a whole: Naive CD4 clonotypes overlapped across several donors at approximately 4.5%.

The sample comprised naive CD8+ T cells sorted from blood. The clonotype was recovered from a man younger than 30 in good health. The chain combines TRBV28 with TRBJ2-5; TRBD2 aligns across 15 bases. Here the CDR3 reads CASSLTFDWTSGGEQETQYF. Here the CDR3 DNA reads TGTGCCAGCAGTTTGACTTTTGATTGGACTAGCGGGGGGGAACAAGAGACCCAGTACTTC. The full variable domain, completed using reference TRBV28 and TRBJ2-5, is DVKVTQSSRYLVKRTGEKVFLECVQDMDHENMFWYRQDPGLGLRLIYFSYDVKMKEKGDIPEGYSVSREKKERFSLILESASTNQTSMYLCASSLTFDWTSGGEQETQYFGPGTRLLVL.